This T cell receptor beta chain was retrieved from a study of shared clonotypes between healthy human individuals. Study-level results: In this cohort, only blood was sampled, and tissue repertoires likely differ. Sharing across four donors was highest in naive CD4 (approximately 5%) and lowest in memory CD8 (roughly 0.4%).

The sorted-subset replicate PCRs were given roughly 190 ng DNA, which is about 30,000 T cell genomes. Authors' analysis steps: Sequence data from immunoSEQ were junction-only and lacked quality scores; consequently, filtering differed. Sequenced by immunoSEQ multiplex PCR; TCRdb stores in-frame clones only, minus some. V and J calls and clone size follow that table, whereas D and trimming were derived from the DNA. Of around 1.9 million clones listed, 80% to 95% are singletons. The germline V and J ends were trimmed by 5 bases and 6 bases, with 19 bases remaining between them. Germline CDR1 LGHNA, CDR2 YSLEER. This CDR3 is 15 amino acids long. Naive CD8 cells lacked CD45RO and underwent positive selection for CCR7, leaving out terminally differentiated effector memory CD45RA+ cells. Details on this clone: Its target is unknown.

The specimen was naive CD8+ T cells from PBMCs. V usage is TRBV4-3 and J usage is TRBJ1-2, with a weak D call TRBD1 (6 bases). This TCR was recovered from a man aged 18 to 30 in good health. Some clones in this sample may be carry-over from other donors' samples. This CDR3 reads CASSSQQGWMDGYTF. Written as DNA, the CDR3 is TGCGCCAGCAGCTCTCAACAGGGCTGGATGGATGGCTACACCTTC.